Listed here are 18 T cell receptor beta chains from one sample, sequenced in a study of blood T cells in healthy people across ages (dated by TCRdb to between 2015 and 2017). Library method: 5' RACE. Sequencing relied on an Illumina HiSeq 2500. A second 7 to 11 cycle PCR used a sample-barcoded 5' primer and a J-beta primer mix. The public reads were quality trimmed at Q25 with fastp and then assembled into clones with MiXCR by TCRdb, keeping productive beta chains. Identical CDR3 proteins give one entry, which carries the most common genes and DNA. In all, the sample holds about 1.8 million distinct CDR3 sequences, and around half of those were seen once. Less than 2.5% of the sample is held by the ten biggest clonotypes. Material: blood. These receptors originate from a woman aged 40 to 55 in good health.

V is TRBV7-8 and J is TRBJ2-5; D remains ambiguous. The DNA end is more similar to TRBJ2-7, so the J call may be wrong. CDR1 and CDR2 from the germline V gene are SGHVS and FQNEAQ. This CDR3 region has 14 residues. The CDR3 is CASSGPGQVFEQYF. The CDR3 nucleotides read TGTGCCAGCAGCGGACCGGGCCAGGTATTCGAGCAGTACTTC.

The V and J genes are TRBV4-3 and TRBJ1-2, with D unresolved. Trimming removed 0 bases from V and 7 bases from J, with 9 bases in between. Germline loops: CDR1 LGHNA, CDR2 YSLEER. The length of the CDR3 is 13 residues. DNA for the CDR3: TGCGCCAGCAGCCAAGATGCTTCAGCTGGCTACACCTTC. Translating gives CASSQDASAGYTF.

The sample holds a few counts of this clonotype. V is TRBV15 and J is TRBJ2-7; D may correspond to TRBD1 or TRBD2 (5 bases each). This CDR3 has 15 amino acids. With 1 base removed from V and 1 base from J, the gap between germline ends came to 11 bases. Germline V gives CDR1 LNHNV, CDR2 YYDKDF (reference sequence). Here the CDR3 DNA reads TGTGCCACCAGCAGAGGTCGGGACGTATCCTACGAGCAGTACTTC. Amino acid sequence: CATSRGRDVSYEQYF.

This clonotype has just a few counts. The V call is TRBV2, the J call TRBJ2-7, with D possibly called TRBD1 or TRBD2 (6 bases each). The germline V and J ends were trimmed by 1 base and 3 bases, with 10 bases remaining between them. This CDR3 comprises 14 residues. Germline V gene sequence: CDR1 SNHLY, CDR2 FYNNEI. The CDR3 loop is CASSEVGGHYEQYF. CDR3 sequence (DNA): TGTGCCAGCAGTGAAGTGGGGGGACACTACGAGCAGTACTTC.

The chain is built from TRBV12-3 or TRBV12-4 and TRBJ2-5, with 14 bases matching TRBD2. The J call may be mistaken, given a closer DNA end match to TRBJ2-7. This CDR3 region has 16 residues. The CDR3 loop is CASSPGTSGGTYEQYF. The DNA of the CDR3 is TGTGCCAGCAGTCCCGGGACTAGCGGGGGCACCTACGAGCAGTACTTC.

CDR3 DNA sequence: TGTGCCAGCAGTTTAGTGGGGCAGGTAGTTGAAGGGGCCAACGTCCTGACTTTC. This codes for CASSLVGQVVEGANVLTF. J is TRBJ2-6 and V is TRBV12-3 or TRBV12-4, with D perhaps matching TRBD1 (5 bases). The CDR3 is 18 amino acids. V lost 1 base to trimming and J lost 4 bases, with 17 bases between them.

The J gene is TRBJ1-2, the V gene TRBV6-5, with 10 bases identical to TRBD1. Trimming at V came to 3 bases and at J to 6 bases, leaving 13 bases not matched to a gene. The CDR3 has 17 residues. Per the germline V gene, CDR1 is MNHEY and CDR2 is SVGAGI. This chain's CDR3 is CASSYSIPGQGRDGYTF. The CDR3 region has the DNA TGTGCCAGCAGTTATTCGATTCCGGGACAGGGGAGGGATGGCTACACCTTC.

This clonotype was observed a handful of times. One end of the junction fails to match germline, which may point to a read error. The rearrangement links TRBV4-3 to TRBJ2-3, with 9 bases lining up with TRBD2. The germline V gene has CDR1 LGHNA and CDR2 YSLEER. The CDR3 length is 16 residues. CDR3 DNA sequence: TGTGCCAGCAGCCAGGGGGTGACTAGCGGAACAGATACGCAGTATTTT. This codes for CASSQGVTSGTDTQYF.

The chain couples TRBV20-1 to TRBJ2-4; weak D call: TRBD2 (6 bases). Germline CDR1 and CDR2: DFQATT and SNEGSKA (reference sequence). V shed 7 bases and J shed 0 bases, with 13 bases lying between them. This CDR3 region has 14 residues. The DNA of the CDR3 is TGCAGTGTGGAGGGACCAATAGCCAAAAACATTCAGTACTTC. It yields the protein CSVEGPIAKNIQYF.

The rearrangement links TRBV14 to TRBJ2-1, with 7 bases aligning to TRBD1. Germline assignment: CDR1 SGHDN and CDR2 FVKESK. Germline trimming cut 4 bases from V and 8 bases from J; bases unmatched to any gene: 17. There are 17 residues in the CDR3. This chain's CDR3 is CASSLTIRRQGVDEQFF. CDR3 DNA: TGTGCCAGCAGCCTCACTATCCGGCGACAGGGAGTCGATGAGCAGTTCTTC.

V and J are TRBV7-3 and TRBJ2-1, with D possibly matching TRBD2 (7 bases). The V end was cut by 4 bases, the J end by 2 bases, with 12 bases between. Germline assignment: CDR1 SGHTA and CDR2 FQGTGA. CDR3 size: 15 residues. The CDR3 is CASSSGGGTYNEQFF. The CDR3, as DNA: TGTGCCAGCAGCTCGGGGGGCGGGACCTACAATGAGCAGTTCTTC.

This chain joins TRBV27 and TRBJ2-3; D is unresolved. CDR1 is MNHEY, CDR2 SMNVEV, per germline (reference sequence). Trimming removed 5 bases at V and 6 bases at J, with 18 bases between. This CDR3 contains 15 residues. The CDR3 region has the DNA TGTGCCAGCAGTAAGAAAAGCCGGGTCGGCGATACGCAGTATTTT. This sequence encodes CASSKKSRVGDTQYF.

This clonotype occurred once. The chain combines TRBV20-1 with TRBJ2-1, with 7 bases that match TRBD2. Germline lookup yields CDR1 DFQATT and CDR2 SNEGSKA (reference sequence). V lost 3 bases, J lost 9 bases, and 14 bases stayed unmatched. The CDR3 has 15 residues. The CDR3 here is CSARDPRGGGGEQFF. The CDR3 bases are TGCAGTGCTAGGGACCCCCGTGGCGGGGGTGGTGAGCAGTTCTTC.

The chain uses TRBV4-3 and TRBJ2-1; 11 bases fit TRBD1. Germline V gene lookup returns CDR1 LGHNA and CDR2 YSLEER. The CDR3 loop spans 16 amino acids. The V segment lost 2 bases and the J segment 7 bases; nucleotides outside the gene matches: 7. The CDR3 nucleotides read TGCGCCAGCAGCCAACGAGGACAGGGGGCGATTAATGAGCAGTTCTTC. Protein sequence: CASSQRGQGAINEQFF.

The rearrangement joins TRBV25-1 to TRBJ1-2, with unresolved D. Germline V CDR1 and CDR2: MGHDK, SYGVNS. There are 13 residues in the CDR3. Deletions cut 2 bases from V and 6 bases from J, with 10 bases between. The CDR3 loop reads CASSEIIGNGYTF. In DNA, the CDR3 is TGTGCCAGCAGTGAAATTATAGGGAATGGCTACACCTTC.

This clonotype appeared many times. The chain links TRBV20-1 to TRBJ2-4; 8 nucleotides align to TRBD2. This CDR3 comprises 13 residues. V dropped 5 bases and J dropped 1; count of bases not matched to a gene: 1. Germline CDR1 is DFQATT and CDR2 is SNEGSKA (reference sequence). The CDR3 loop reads CSARGGAKNIQYF. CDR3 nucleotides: TGCAGTGCTCGGGGGGGGGCCAAAAACATTCAGTACTTC.

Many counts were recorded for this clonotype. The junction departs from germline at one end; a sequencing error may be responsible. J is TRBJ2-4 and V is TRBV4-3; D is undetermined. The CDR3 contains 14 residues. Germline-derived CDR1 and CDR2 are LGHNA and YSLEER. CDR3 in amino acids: CASSQELAKNIQYF. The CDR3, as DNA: TGTGCCAGCAGCCAAGAATTAGCCAAAAACATTCAGTACTTC.

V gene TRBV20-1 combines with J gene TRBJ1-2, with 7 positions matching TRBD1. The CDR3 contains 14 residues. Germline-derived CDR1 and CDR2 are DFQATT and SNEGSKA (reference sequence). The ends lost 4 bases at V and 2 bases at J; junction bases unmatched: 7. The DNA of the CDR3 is TGCAGTGCTATCCCAGGGGGTCCCAACTATGGCTACACCTTC. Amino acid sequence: CSAIPGGPNYGYTF.